This is a list of T cell receptor beta chains from one sample in a study of breast tumors, draining lymph nodes, adjacent tissues. MiXCR, applied by TCRdb to the multiplex PCR reads, yields one record per CDR3 protein. The repertoire includes 150,000 to 250,000 distinct CDR3 sequences, around a third of them detected once, and about 4.5% sits in the top ten. Sequenced sample: axillary lymph node tissue. The receptors come from a female donor with breast cancer. Some clones in this sample may be carry-over from other donors' samples. Both conserved end residues are part of each CDR3. The D gene is left open where the match is weak. For some rows the clone size is stated as once, few or many, or as a class when expanded; others skip it.

J: TRBJ2-3
V: TRBV20-1
size: many
D: -
DNA: TGCAGTGCTAGAGGGTGGAAAGGGGACTTCGTTAGCACAGATACGCAGTATTTT
CDR3: CSARGWKGDFVSTDTQYF

J: TRBJ2-1
V: TRBV6-2/TRBV6-3
size: -
D: -
DNA: TGTGCCAGCAGTCACGGGCGGTACCGATCCTACAATGAGCAGTTCTTC
CDR3: CASSHGRYRSYNEQFF

J: TRBJ1-2
V: TRBV6-5
size: few
D: TRBD1
DNA: TGTGCCAGCAGTCCCCGTCAGGGGGCAGTCTATGGCTACACCTTC
CDR3: CASSPRQGAVYGYTF

J: TRBJ1-6
V: TRBV12-3/TRBV12-4
size: -
D: -
DNA: TGTGCCAGCAGTTTCAACAGGGCAGGTTCACCCCTCCACTTT
CDR3: CASSFNRAGSPLHF

J: TRBJ2-2
V: TRBV20-1
size: many
D: -
DNA: TGCAGTGCTAGAGATCGTAGGGCAGGGACGACCGGGGAGCTGTTTTTT
CDR3: CSARDRRAGTTGELFF

J: TRBJ2-1
V: TRBV15
size: many
D: TRBD2
DNA: TGTGCCACCAGCAGAGCTCTCGATTGGACTAGGAGTGAGCAGTTCTTC
CDR3: CATSRALDWTRSEQFF

J: TRBJ2-7
V: TRBV18
size: -
D: TRBD2
DNA: TGTGCCAGCTCACCGACTAGCGGGAACTACGAGCAGTACTTC
CDR3: CASSPTSGNYEQYF

J: TRBJ1-5
V: TRBV12-3/TRBV12-4
size: many
D: -
DNA: TGTGCCAGCAGCTGGACAGTTTGGGGACTTTATAGCAATCAGCCCCAGCATTTT
CDR3: CASSWTVWGLYSNQPQHF

J: TRBJ2-1
V: TRBV7-3
size: -
D: -
DNA: TGTGCCAGCATCTTACCGGGCAATGAGCAGTTCTTC
CDR3: CASILPGNEQFF

J: TRBJ1-1
V: TRBV2
size: few
D: -
DNA: TGTGCCAGCAGTGCCGGCGACACTGAAGCTTTCTTT
CDR3: CASSAGDTEAFF

J: TRBJ2-3
V: TRBV4-1
size: many
D: -
DNA: TGCGCCAGCAGCCAAACCCTCGGGGCAGCCGGGGGCACAGATACGCAGTATTTT
CDR3: CASSQTLGAAGGTDTQYF

J: TRBJ1-6
V: TRBV7-8
size: many
D: -
DNA: TGTGCCAGCAGCCGAACATCCTATAATTCACCCCTCCACTTT
CDR3: CASSRTSYNSPLHF

J: TRBJ1-1
V: TRBV20-1
size: few
D: TRBD1
DNA: TGCAGTGCCCCCCGGGGCGACAGGGGTGGCGCTTTCTTT
CDR3: CSAPRGDRGGAFF

J: TRBJ2-5
V: TRBV6-6
size: -
D: -
DNA: TGTGCCAGCACCCCAATGGGAGAGACCCAGTACTTC
CDR3: CASTPMGETQYF

J: TRBJ2-1
V: TRBV16
size: many
D: TRBD2
DNA: TGTGCCAGCAGCCCGGGACTAGCGGGAGGTGGGGAGCAGTTCTTC
CDR3: CASSPGLAGGGEQFF

J: TRBJ1-6
V: TRBV19
size: many
D: -
DNA: TGTGCCAGTAAACAATACGGGACCCCGAGCTCCTATAATTCACCCCTCCACTTT
CDR3: CASKQYGTPSSYNSPLHF

J: TRBJ1-4
V: TRBV19
size: -
D: -
DNA: TGTGCCAGTAGTACCGCCGGGACGGGGTTAAGGGAAAAACTGTTTTTT
CDR3: CASSTAGTGLREKLFF

J: TRBJ1-2
V: TRBV6-2/TRBV6-3
size: -
D: -
DNA: TGTGCCAGCACCCCGACGGACTTGGGTGGCTACACCTTC
CDR3: CASTPTDLGGYTF

J: TRBJ1-2
V: TRBV29-1
size: many
D: -
DNA: TGCAGCGTTGAAGTGGGGGCGGCATATGGCTACACCTTC
CDR3: CSVEVGAAYGYTF

J: TRBJ2-1
V: TRBV7-2
size: many
D: -
DNA: TGTGCCAGCAGTCCCATGTGGGGGACAAGAGGCTACAATGAGCAGTTCTTC
CDR3: CASSPMWGTRGYNEQFF

J: TRBJ2-1
V: TRBV5-4
size: many
D: -
DNA: TGTGCCAGCAGCTTGTGGGGGGCGGTCTACAATGAGCAGTTCTTC
CDR3: CASSLWGAVYNEQFF

J: TRBJ2-7
V: TRBV2
size: many
D: TRBD2
DNA: TGTGCCAGCAGTGAAGGTCTAGCGGGTGTGGGCGAGCAGTACTTC
CDR3: CASSEGLAGVGEQYF

J: TRBJ1-1
V: TRBV7-8
size: -
D: -
DNA: TGTGCCAGCAGCTTAGCCTTTGAGGCTTTCTTT
CDR3: CASSLAFEAFF

J: TRBJ1-2
V: TRBV3-1
size: many
D: -
DNA: TGTGCCAGCAGCCAAGATACGAGAAAGGGCTCTATCTATGGCTACACCTTC
CDR3: CASSQDTRKGSIYGYTF

J: TRBJ2-7
V: TRBV10-3
size: -
D: TRBD2
DNA: TGTGCCATCAGGGGGACTAGCGGGGGGTCGTCCTACGAGCAGTACTTC
CDR3: CAIRGTSGGSSYEQYF

J: TRBJ2-2
V: TRBV6-6
size: -
D: -
DNA: TGTGCCAGCAGGCCAGCAACGGAAGGGGCCGGGGAGCTGTTTTTT
CDR3: CASRPATEGAGELFF

J: TRBJ2-7
V: TRBV27
size: -
D: TRBD2
DNA: TGTGCCAGCACACCTACCGCCGGACTAGACTACGAGCAGTACTTC
CDR3: CASTPTAGLDYEQYF

J: TRBJ1-1
V: TRBV30
size: few
D: -
DNA: TGTGCCTGGGGGGGGGACGGGAACACTGAAGCTTTCTTT
CDR3: CAWGGDGNTEAFF

J: TRBJ1-1
V: TRBV20-1
size: -
D: -
DNA: TGCAGTGCTTGGCCCGGGGCTGAAGCTTTCTTT
CDR3: CSAWPGAEAFF

J: TRBJ1-4
V: TRBV28
size: -
D: -
DNA: TGTGCCAGCAGTCCGGGACTATATGAAAAACTGTTTTTT
CDR3: CASSPGLYEKLFF

J: TRBJ2-3
V: TRBV7-2
size: many
D: TRBD2
DNA: TGTGCCAGCAGCACCAGTAGCGGGGGAGACACAGATACGCAGTATTTT
CDR3: CASSTSSGGDTDTQYF

J: TRBJ2-2
V: TRBV20-1
size: many
D: TRBD2
DNA: TGCAGTGCTAGCAGCGGGAGGGCCATCACCGGGGAGCTGTTTTTT
CDR3: CSASSGRAITGELFF

J: TRBJ1-6
V: TRBV25-1
size: -
D: -
DNA: TGTACCAGCAGTGAGGACCTAGGACAGATTAACTCACCCCTCCACTTT
CDR3: CTSSEDLGQINSPLHF

J: TRBJ1-2
V: TRBV12-3/TRBV12-4
size: -
D: TRBD1
DNA: TGTGCCAGCAGCGAGGCTGGACAGGGGGCGCGCGGCTACACCTTC
CDR3: CASSEAGQGARGYTF

J: TRBJ1-2
V: TRBV4-1
size: -
D: -
DNA: TGCGCCAGCAGCCAAGATCCGGGTAAGGGAGGCGGCTACACCTTC
CDR3: CASSQDPGKGGGYTF

J: TRBJ2-1
V: TRBV7-2
size: many
D: TRBD2
DNA: TGTGCCAGCAGCCCCGGACTAGTGAGGGAGCAGTTCTTC
CDR3: CASSPGLVREQFF

J: TRBJ2-7
V: TRBV6-1
size: many
D: -
DNA: TGTGCCAGCAGTGAACCCCGGACAGTTAAGCCGACCGGGCAGTACTTC
CDR3: CASSEPRTVKPTGQYF